A single sample gave rise to the 8 T cell receptor beta chains below, sequenced in a study of cytomegalovirus exposure and HLA in healthy donors. With 60 Vbeta and 13 Jbeta primers, the PCR was carried out. This table comes from immunoSEQ multiplex PCR, and its TCRdb copy is limited to in-frame clones, with some not included. The data include around 65,000 clones; the top ten clones carry 15% to 20%. Material: PBMCs. These TCRs come from a boy aged 10-17 years in good health and CMV-seronegative.

This chain links TRBV6-5 with TRBJ1-3; D ambiguous. Germline values: CDR1 MNHEY, CDR2 SVGAGI. The CDR3 runs 16 residues. Trimming pared 2 bases from V and 4 bases from J, leaving 15 bases between. The CDR3 loop reads CASSYEAASPGNTIYF. The CDR3 DNA sequence: TGTGCCAGCAGTTACGAAGCGGCTTCTCCCGGAAACACCATATATTTT.

The chain employs TRBV2 and TRBJ1-2; a possible D gene is TRBD1 (5 bases). Trimming took off 7 bases at V and 5 bases at J, with 11 bases between the two ends. The CDR3 totals 12 residues. Germline V lookup: CDR1 SNHLY, CDR2 FYNNEI. The CDR3 is CASTLQVYGYTF. CDR3 nucleotide sequence: TGTGCCAGCACTTTACAGGTGTATGGCTACACCTTC.

This chain joins TRBV6-6 and TRBJ2-1; D remains unclear. Trimming took off 2 bases at V and 7 bases at J, with 9 bases between the two ends. Germline V CDR1 and CDR2: MNHNY, SVGAGI (reference sequence). This CDR3 spans 13 amino acids. DNA of the CDR3: TGTGCCAGCAGTTACGGTCAGGCAAATGAGCAGTTCTTC. This sequence encodes CASSYGQANEQFF.

The chain employs TRBV2 and TRBJ1-1; D might be TRBD1 (6 bases). Per the germline V gene, CDR1 is SNHLY and CDR2 is FYNNEI. Trimming took 6 bases from V and 6 from J, leaving 11 bases between them. The CDR3 has 12 amino acids. CDR3 in amino acids: CASRMGHSEAFF. In DNA form, the CDR3 reads TGTGCCAGCAGGATGGGACATTCTGAAGCTTTCTTT.

The chain couples TRBV11-2 to TRBJ2-7; weak D call: TRBD1 (6 bases). The CDR3 sequence is 12 residues long. V dropped 8 bases and J dropped 3 bases, with 11 bases sitting between them. The V gene's germline CDR1 is SGHAT and CDR2 FQNNGV. The CDR3 sequence is CASAQDSYEQYF. The CDR3 region has the DNA TGTGCCAGCGCCCAGGACAGCTACGAGCAGTACTTC.

V and J are TRBV27 and TRBJ1-2; TRBD1 agrees at 11 bases. J lost 3 bases, V lost 1 base, and 10 bases had no gene match. CDR3 length equals 18 residues. CDR1 MNHEY and CDR2 SMNVEV come from the germline V gene (reference sequence). CDR3 residues: CASSLFPEPGQGDYGYTF. DNA for the CDR3: TGTGCCAGCAGTTTATTTCCTGAACCGGGACAGGGGGACTATGGCTACACCTTC.

The chain employs TRBV7-7 and TRBJ2-3, with TRBD2 matching over 9 bases. CDR1 and CDR2 (germline): SSHAT, FNYEAQ (reference sequence). V shed 5 bases, J shed 3 bases, and the junction held 3 bases outside the gene matches. CDR3 length: 14 amino acids. The CDR3 DNA reads as TGTGCCAGCAGCCACAGCGGGGGGACAGATACGCAGTATTTT. Protein sequence: CASSHSGGTDTQYF.

This rearrangement joins TRBV30 to TRBJ1-1; 7 bases line up with TRBD1. J gave up 1 base and V 4 bases, and 3 bases lay outside the gene matches. The CDR3 runs to 13 residues. Germline V lookup: CDR1 GTSNPN, CDR2 SVGIG (reference sequence). The CDR3 nucleotides read TGTGCCTGGACCAGACAGGGGAACACTGAAGCTTTCTTT. Translation gives CAWTRQGNTEAFF.